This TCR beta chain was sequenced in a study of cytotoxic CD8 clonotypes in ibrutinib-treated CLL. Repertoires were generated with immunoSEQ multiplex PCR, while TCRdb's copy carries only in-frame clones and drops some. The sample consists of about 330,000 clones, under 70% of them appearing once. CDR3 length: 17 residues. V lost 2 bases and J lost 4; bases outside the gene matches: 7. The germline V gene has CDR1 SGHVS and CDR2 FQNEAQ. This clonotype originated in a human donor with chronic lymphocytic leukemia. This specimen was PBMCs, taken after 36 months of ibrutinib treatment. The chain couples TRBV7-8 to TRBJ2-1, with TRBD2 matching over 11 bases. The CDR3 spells CASSLTLAGGSYNEQFF. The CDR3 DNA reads TGTGCCAGCAGCTTAACTCTAGCGGGGGGCTCATACAATGAGCAGTTCTTC.